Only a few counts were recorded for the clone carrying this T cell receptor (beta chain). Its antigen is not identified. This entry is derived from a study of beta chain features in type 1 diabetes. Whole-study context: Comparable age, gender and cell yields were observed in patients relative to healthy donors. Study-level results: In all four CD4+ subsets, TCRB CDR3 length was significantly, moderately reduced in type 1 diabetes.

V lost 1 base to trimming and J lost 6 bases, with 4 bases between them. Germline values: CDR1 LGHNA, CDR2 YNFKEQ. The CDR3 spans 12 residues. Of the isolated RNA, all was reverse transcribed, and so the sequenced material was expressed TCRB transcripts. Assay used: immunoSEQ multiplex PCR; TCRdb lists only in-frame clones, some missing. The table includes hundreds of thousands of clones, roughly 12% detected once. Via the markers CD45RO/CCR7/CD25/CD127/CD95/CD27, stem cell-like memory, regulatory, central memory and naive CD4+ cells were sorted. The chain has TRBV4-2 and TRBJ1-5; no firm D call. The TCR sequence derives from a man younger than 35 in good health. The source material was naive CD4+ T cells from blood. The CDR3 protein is CASSQGGQPQHF. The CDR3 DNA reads TGTGCCAGCAGCCAAGGAGGTCAGCCCCAGCATTTT.